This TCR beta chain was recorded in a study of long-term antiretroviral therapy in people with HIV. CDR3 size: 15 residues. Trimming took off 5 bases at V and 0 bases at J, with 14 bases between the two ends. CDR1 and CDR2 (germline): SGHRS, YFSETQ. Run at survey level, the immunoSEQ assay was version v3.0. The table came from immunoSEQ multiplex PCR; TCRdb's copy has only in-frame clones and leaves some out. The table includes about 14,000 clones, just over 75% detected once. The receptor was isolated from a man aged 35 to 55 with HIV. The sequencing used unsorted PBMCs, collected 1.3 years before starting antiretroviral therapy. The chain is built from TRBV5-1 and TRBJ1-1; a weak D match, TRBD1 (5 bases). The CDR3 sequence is CASSTGGTVNTEAFF. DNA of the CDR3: TGCGCCAGCAGTACCGGAGGGACGGTGAACACTGAAGCTTTCTTT.